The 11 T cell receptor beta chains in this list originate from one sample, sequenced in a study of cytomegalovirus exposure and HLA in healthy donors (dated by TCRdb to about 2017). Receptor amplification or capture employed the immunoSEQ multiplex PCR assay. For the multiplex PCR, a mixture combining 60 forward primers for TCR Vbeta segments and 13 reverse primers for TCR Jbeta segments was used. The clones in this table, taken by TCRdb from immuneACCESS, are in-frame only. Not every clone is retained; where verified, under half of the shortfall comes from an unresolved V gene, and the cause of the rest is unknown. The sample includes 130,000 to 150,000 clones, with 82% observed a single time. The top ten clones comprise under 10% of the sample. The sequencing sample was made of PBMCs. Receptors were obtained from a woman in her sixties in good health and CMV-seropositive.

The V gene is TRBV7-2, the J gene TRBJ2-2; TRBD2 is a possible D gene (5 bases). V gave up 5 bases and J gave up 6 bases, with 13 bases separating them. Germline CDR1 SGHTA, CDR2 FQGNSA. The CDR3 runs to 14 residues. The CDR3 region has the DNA TGTGCCAGCAGCCCGGACCCCGGGGCCGGGGAGCTGTTTTTT. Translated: CASSPDPGAGELFF. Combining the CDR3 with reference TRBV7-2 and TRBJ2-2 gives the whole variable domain GAGVSQSPSNKVTEKGKDVELRCDPISGHTALYWYRQSLGQGLEFLIYFQGNSAPDKSGLPSDRFSAERTGGSVSTLTIQRTQQEDSAVYLCASSPDPGAGELFFGEGSRLTVL.

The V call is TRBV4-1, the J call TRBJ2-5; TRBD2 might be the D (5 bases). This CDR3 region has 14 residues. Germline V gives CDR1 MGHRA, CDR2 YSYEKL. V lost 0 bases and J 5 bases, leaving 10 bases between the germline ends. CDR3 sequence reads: CASSQDRRVETQYF. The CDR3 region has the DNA TGCGCCAGCAGCCAAGATAGGCGGGTTGAGACCCAGTACTTC.

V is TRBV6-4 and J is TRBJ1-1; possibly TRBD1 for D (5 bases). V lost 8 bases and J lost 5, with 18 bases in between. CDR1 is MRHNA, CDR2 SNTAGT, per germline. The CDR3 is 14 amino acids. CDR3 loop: CASLGPLGLTEAFF. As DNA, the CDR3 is TGTGCCAGCCTTGGGCCCTTGGGACTTACTGAAGCTTTCTTT.

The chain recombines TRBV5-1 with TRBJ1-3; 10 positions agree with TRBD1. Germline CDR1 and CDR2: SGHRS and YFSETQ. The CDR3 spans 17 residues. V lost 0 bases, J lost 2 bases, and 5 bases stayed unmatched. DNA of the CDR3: TGCGCCAGCAGCTTGGTGGGGACAGGGGTGACTGGAAACACCATATATTTT. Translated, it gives CASSLVGTGVTGNTIYF.

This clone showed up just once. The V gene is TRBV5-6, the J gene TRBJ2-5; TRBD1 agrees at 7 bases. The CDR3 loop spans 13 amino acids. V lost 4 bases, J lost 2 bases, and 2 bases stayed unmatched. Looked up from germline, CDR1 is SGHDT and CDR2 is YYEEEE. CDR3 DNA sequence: TGTGCCAGCAGCCGGGACAGACAAGAGACCCAGTACTTC. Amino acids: CASSRDRQETQYF. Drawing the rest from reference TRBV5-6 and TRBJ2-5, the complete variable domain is DAGVTQSPTHLIKTRGQQVTLRCSPKSGHDTVSWYQQALGQGPQFIFQYYEEEERQRGNFPDRFSGHQFPNYSSELNVNALLLGDSALYLCASSRDRQETQYFGPGTRLLVL.

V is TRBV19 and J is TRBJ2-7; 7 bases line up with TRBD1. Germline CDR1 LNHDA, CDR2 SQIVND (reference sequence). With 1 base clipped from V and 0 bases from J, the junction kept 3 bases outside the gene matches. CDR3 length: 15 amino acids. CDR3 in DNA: TGTGCCAGTAGTATAGGACAGGGAGCCTCCTACGAGCAGTACTTC. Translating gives CASSIGQGASYEQYF.

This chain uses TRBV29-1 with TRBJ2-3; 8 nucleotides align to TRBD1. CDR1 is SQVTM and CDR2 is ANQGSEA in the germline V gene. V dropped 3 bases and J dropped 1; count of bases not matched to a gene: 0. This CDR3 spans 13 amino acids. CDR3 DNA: TGCAGCGTTGAGACAGGGGGCACAGATACGCAGTATTTT. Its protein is CSVETGGTDTQYF.

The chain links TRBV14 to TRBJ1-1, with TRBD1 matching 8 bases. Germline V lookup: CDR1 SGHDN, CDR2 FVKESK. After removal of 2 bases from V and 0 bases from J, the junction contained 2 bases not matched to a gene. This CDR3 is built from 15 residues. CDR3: CASSQWTGLNTEAFF. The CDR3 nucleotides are TGTGCCAGCAGCCAATGGACAGGGCTGAACACTGAAGCTTTCTTT.

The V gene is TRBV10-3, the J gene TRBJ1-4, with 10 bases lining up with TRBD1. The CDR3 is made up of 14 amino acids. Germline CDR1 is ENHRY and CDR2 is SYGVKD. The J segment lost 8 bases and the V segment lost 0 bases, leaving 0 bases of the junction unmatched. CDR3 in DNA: TGTGCCATCAGTGAGTCGGGACAGGGGGAAAAACTGTTTTTT. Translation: CAISESGQGEKLFF.

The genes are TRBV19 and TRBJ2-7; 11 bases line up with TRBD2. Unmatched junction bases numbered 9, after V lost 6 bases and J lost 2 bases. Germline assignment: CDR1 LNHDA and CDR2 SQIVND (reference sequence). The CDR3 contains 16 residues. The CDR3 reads CASRKASTSGAYEQYF. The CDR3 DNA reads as TGTGCCAGTAGGAAAGCCTCGACTAGCGGGGCCTACGAGCAGTACTTC.

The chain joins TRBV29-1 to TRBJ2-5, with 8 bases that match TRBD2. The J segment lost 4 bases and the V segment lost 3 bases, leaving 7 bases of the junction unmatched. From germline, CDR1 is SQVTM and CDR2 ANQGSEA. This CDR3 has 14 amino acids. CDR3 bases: TGCAGCGTTGACGAAGCGGGAGTTAGAGAGACCCAGTACTTC. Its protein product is CSVDEAGVRETQYF.